Below, 11 T cell receptor beta chains from the same sample are listed, as sequenced in a study of blood T cell repertoires in COVID-19. Some clones are missing from TCRdb's copy, which holds only in-frame ones; the method was immunoSEQ multiplex PCR. The profile shows around 300,000 clones, approximately 87% of them singletons. Sequenced: peripheral blood. Receptors were obtained from a woman aged 45-59 years with active or convalescent COVID-19.

The genes are TRBV29-1 and TRBJ2-7; 12 nucleotides align to TRBD2. Per germline, CDR1 SQVTM and CDR2 ANQGSEA. The CDR3 has 15 residues. The trim removed 6 bases at V and 4 bases at J, leaving 10 bases unmatched. The CDR3 nucleotides are TGCAGCGTCCACGCCCCACTAGCGGGGGGATACGAGCAGTACTTC. Translating gives CSVHAPLAGGYEQYF.

The chain employs TRBV7-9 and TRBJ1-1, with D possibly being TRBD1 (5 bases). The CDR3 length is 15 residues. The V gene lost 6 bases and the J gene lost 4 bases, with 18 bases spanning the gap. Germline assignment: CDR1 SEHNR and CDR2 FQNEAQ (reference sequence). DNA of the CDR3: TGTGCCAGCAGTCCAGGGTTTCGAGTGAGCACTGAAGCTTTCTTT. It encodes CASSPGFRVSTEAFF.

This rearrangement joins TRBV5-1 to TRBJ2-7, with 8 bases that match TRBD1. Germline CDR1 is SGHRS and CDR2 is YFSETQ. The CDR3 has 16 residues. V shed 4 bases, J shed 6 bases, and the junction held 15 bases outside the gene matches. CDR3 loop: CASSPGTGVSFSEQYF. Here the CDR3 DNA reads TGCGCCAGCAGCCCTGGGACAGGTGTTTCCTTCTCCGAGCAGTACTTC.

The genes are TRBV10-3 and TRBJ1-1, with TRBD1 identical over 7 bases. CDR3 length equals 14 residues. Germline CDR1 reads ENHRY; CDR2 reads SYGVKD. V shed 2 bases and J 6 bases; nucleotides not matched to a gene: 6. The CDR3 protein is CAISEVGGEAEAFF. CDR3 nucleotide sequence: TGTGCCATCAGTGAGGTAGGGGGCGAGGCTGAAGCTTTCTTT.

V usage is TRBV27 and J usage is TRBJ1-1; perhaps TRBD1 as D (6 bases). The CDR3 is made up of 13 amino acids. Germline CDR1 reads MNHEY; CDR2 reads SMNVEV (reference sequence). V lost 5 bases, J lost 1 base, and 8 bases lay in between. CDR3 protein: CASSMDRNTEAFF. The CDR3 DNA reads TGTGCCAGCAGTATGGACAGGAACACTGAAGCTTTCTTT.

V usage is TRBV15 and J usage is TRBJ1-5; 7 bases map to TRBD1. The germline V gene encodes CDR1 LNHNV and CDR2 YYDKDF (reference sequence). The CDR3 consists of 16 residues. The J segment lost 0 bases and the V segment lost 6 bases, leaving 8 bases of the junction unmatched. CDR3 amino acids: CATSNHRGYSNQPQHF. Here the CDR3 DNA reads TGTGCCACCAGTAACCACAGGGGTTATAGCAATCAGCCCCAGCATTTT.

The chain is built from TRBV11-1 and TRBJ2-1; 8 bases align to TRBD1. Trimming cost V 6 bases and J 5 bases; bases outside gene matches: 9. CDR1 SGHAT and CDR2 FQDESV come from the germline V gene (reference sequence). This CDR3 has 15 amino acids. The CDR3 protein is CASRDWDRKDNEQFF. Written as DNA, the CDR3 is TGTGCCAGCAGAGATTGGGACAGGAAGGACAATGAGCAGTTCTTC.

The chain recombines TRBV18 with TRBJ2-5; D remains unclear. The V end was cut by 2 bases, the J end by 3 bases, with 10 bases between. Germline CDR1 KGHSH, CDR2 LQKENI. The CDR3 totals 14 residues. DNA of the CDR3: TGTGCCAGCTCACCATCTTGGTCAGAAGAGACCCAGTACTTC. This encodes CASSPSWSEETQYF.

CDR3 in DNA: TGCAGCGTTGGCCGGACTAGCGGGAGCACCGGGGAGCTGTTTTTT. It specifies CSVGRTSGSTGELFF. The chain is built from TRBV29-1 and TRBJ2-2, with 13 positions matching TRBD2. After removal of 4 bases from V and 4 bases from J, the junction contained 3 bases not matched to a gene. The CDR3 contains 15 residues. Germline V gives CDR1 SQVTM, CDR2 ANQGSEA.

This chain links TRBV29-1 with TRBJ2-7; a possible D gene is TRBD1 (6 bases). This CDR3 spans 11 amino acids. Germline-derived CDR1 and CDR2 are SQVTM and ANQGSEA. V shed 4 bases and J shed 4 bases, with 8 bases lying between them. The CDR3 DNA follows: TGCAGCGTTGTTACAGGGTACGAGCAGTACTTC. Protein: CSVVTGYEQYF.

The chain uses TRBV7-9 and TRBJ2-1, with D possibly matching TRBD2 (5 bases). Germline V gene lookup returns CDR1 SEHNR and CDR2 FQNEAQ (reference sequence). The CDR3 totals 16 residues. Deletions cut 6 bases from V and 0 bases from J, with 15 bases between. The CDR3, as DNA: TGTGCCAGCAGAGTTGCTGGGAGTAGCTCCTACAATGAGCAGTTCTTC. Protein sequence: CASRVAGSSSYNEQFF.